The TCR beta chain under discussion was sequenced for a study of blood T cells in healthy people across ages. At the level of the study: Capturing about one barcoded beta molecule per two T cells was achieved by template switching. General study findings and limits: Comparison with aged donors showed that long-lived donors had more naive CD4+ cells and higher diversity.

Sample-barcoded 5' priming and a J-beta primer mix drove a second PCR of roughly 7 to 11 cycles. TCRdb independently ran MiXCR on the 5' RACE reads; one entry per CDR3 protein. The profile shows 780,000 or so distinct CDR3 sequences, roughly three fifths of them singletons. Healthy Caucasian individuals from Russia aged 6 to 90 were enrolled as donors. Samples had at least 7 million PBMCs isolated from them. Between the trimmed V and J ends, which lost 3 bases and 4 bases, there was a span of 14 bases. The CDR3 sequence is 15 residues long. Germline V gives CDR1 SGHNT, CDR2 YYREEE (reference sequence). Points on this clonotype: Antigen unknown.

This receptor was taken from a man in his forties or fifties in good health. Input material: blood. The chain employs TRBV5-4 and TRBJ2-4; the D gene could be TRBD1 or TRBD2 (5 bases each). The CDR3 DNA sequence: TGTGCCAGCAGCTATTGGGACGGTAGGAAAAACATTCAGTACTTC. This translates into CASSYWDGRKNIQYF. Looking up the rest from reference TRBV5-4 and TRBJ2-4 gives the full variable domain: ETGVTQSPTHLIKTRGQQVTLRCSSQSGHNTVSWYQQALGQGPQFIFQYYREEENGRGNFPPRFSGLQFPNYSSELNVNALELDDSALYLCASSYWDGRKNIQYFGAGTRLSVL.